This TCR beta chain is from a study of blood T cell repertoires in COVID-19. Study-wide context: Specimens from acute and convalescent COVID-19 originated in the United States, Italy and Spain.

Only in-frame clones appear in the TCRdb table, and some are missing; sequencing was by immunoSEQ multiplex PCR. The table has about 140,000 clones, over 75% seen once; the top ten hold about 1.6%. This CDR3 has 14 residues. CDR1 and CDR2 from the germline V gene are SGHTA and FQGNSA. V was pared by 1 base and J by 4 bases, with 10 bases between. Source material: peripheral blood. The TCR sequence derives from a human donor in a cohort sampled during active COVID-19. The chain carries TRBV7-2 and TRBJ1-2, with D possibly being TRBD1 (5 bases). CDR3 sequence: CASSLGQGGYGYTF. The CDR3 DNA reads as TGTGCCAGCAGCTTAGGCCAGGGAGGCTATGGCTACACCTTC.